The 15 T cell receptor beta chains listed next were all sequenced from one sample in a study of blood T cell repertoires in COVID-19 (dated by TCRdb to about 2020). The library came from the immunoSEQ multiplex PCR assay. TCRdb took over this immuneACCESS table, retaining in-frame rearrangements with V and J assigned. Such tables are incomplete; in checked studies, under half of the missing clones stem from an unresolved V gene, and the remainder is unexplained. The sample contains 250,000 or so clones, 87% of them found a single time. More than 1.3% of the sample comes from the top ten. Sequencing was done on a sample of peripheral blood. Every receptor here comes from a woman in her forties who had recovered from COVID-19.

The V call is TRBV21-1, the J call TRBJ2-7; the listed D gene, TRBD2, was not tested against the DNA. TRBV21-1 is assigned pseudogene status. This CDR3 is 16 amino acids long. CDR3 in DNA: TGTGCCAGCAGGAAAAAAGACCGGACTACCCCCTACGAGCAGTACTTC. Its protein product is CASRKKDRTTPYEQYF.

The gene calls are TRBV15 and TRBJ1-5; D is unresolved. Germline CDR1 and CDR2: LNHNV and YYDKDF (reference sequence). This CDR3 comprises 12 residues. Trimming removed 1 base from V and 9 bases from J, with 7 bases in between. The CDR3 sequence is CATSRGQMPQHF. The CDR3 coding sequence is TGTGCCACCAGCAGAGGACAAATGCCCCAGCATTTT.

The chain links TRBV6-5 to TRBJ1-6; the D is unclear. The V end was cut by 5 bases, the J end by 9 bases, with 17 bases between. CDR1 MNHEY and CDR2 SVGAGI come from the germline V gene. This CDR3 region has 15 residues. The CDR3 region has the DNA TGTGCCAGCAGTCCTGATGGTGGGGAGGGTTCACCCCTCCACTTT. It translates to CASSPDGGEGSPLHF.

The chain combines TRBV5-6 with TRBJ1-5; TRBD1 matches 8 bases. In germline, CDR1 is SGHDT, CDR2 YYEEEE. The CDR3 is 16 residues long. V gave up 3 bases and J gave up 4 bases; unmatched junction bases: 9. In DNA, the CDR3 is TGTGCCAGCAGCTGGATCGGACAGGGCCTAAATCAGCCCCAGCATTTT. It translates to CASSWIGQGLNQPQHF.

The chain employs TRBV12-3 or TRBV12-4 and TRBJ1-2; 7 nucleotides align to TRBD1. With V trimmed by 5 bases and J by 8 bases, 8 bases remained unmatched. The CDR3 length is 13 residues. DNA of the CDR3: TGTGCCAGCAGTCCGACAGGGCCCGACGGCTACACCTTC. Its translation is CASSPTGPDGYTF.

This rearrangement joins TRBV5-1 to TRBJ1-2, with D perhaps matching TRBD1 (6 bases). V lost 0 bases and J 6 bases, leaving 21 bases between the germline ends. This CDR3 has 17 amino acids. Germline V lookup: CDR1 SGHRS, CDR2 YFSETQ. In DNA, the CDR3 is TGCGCCAGCAGCTTGGGTCTGGGGGCGCAAGATAAGGATGGCTACACCTTC. This translates into CASSLGLGAQDKDGYTF.

This chain connects TRBV18 to TRBJ1-1; the match to TRBD1 covers 7 bases. This CDR3 is built from 14 residues. Trimming cost V 3 bases and J 7 bases; bases outside gene matches: 8. Germline values: CDR1 KGHSH, CDR2 LQKENI. The CDR3 sequence: CASSPLDRAGEAFF. The CDR3 region has the DNA TGTGCCAGCTCACCCCTTGACAGGGCGGGTGAAGCTTTCTTT. Full variable domain (outside the CDR3, taken from reference TRBV18 and TRBJ1-1): NAGVMQNPRHLVRRRGQEARLRCSPMKGHSHVYWYRQLPEEGLKFMVYLQKENIIDESGMPKERFSAEFPKEGPSILRIQQVVRGDSAAYFCASSPLDRAGEAFFGQGTRLTVV.

The chain employs TRBV6-5 and TRBJ1-2, with D possibly being TRBD1 (6 bases). From germline, CDR1 is MNHEY and CDR2 SVGAGI. The CDR3 runs to 13 residues. The ends were cut back, 5 bases at V and 6 bases at J, with 13 bases in the middle. This chain's CDR3 is CASSPQGADGYTF. For the CDR3, the DNA is TGTGCCAGCAGTCCACAGGGCGCCGATGGCTACACCTTC.

The chain couples TRBV6-4 to TRBJ2-2; possible D gene TRBD2, 5 bases. This CDR3 spans 16 amino acids. Trimming cost V 2 bases and J 1 base, with 11 bases left between them. Looked up from germline, CDR1 is MRHNA and CDR2 is SNTAGT. This chain's CDR3 is CASSDLGAGNTGELFF. The CDR3 nucleotides read TGTGCCAGCAGTGACCTCGGTGCGGGGAACACCGGGGAGCTGTTTTTT.

This clone appeared a single time. The rearrangement joins TRBV29-1 to TRBJ1-2; D perhaps matches TRBD1 (6 bases). V was clipped by 7 bases and J by 4 bases, with 19 bases between them. The length of the CDR3 is 14 residues. Germline-derived CDR1 and CDR2 are SQVTM and ANQGSEA. CDR3 DNA sequence: TGCAGCGCACGATCCCACAGGGCCCCCTATGGCTACACCTTC. Translation gives CSARSHRAPYGYTF.

CDR3 nucleotides: TGTGCCAGTATCCCCCGAGCGGGTGGGGCCAACGTCCTGACTTTC. This sequence encodes CASIPRAGGANVLTF. The gene calls are TRBV19 and TRBJ2-6, with a tentative D call TRBD2 (6 bases). Per the germline V gene, CDR1 is LNHDA and CDR2 is SQIVND (reference sequence). Trimming left V 7 bases short and J 3 bases short, with 13 bases between. The length of the CDR3 is 15 residues.

This sequence joins TRBV7-9 and TRBJ2-2; tentatively, D is TRBD1 (5 bases). Trimming took off 1 base at V and 1 base at J, with 13 bases between the two ends. CDR1 is SEHNR, CDR2 FQNEAQ, per germline (reference sequence). The CDR3 loop spans 17 amino acids. In DNA, the CDR3 is TGTGCCAGCAGCTTAGGCAGGGTCGTCCAGAACACCGGGGAGCTGTTTTTT. Amino acids: CASSLGRVVQNTGELFF. The variable domain in full, with the rest retrieved from reference TRBV7-9 and TRBJ2-2, is DTGVSQNPRHKITKRGQNVTFRCDPISEHNRLYWYRQTLGQGPEFLTYFQNEAQLEKSRLLSDRFSAERPKGSFSTLEIQRTEQGDSAMYLCASSLGRVVQNTGELFFGEGSRLTVL.

The chain carries TRBV27 and TRBJ2-7; 8 bases line up with TRBD1. Germline V gene lookup returns CDR1 MNHEY and CDR2 SMNVEV (reference sequence). The CDR3 runs 15 residues. J was trimmed by 3 bases and V by 4 bases; bases with no gene match: 8. As DNA, the CDR3 is TGTGCCAGCAGTTGGACCCCGGGACAGGACTACGAGCAGTACTTC. The encoded protein is CASSWTPGQDYEQYF.

This chain uses TRBV12-3 or TRBV12-4 with TRBJ1-1, with 8 bases lining up with TRBD1. Trimming at V came to 5 bases and at J to 3 bases, leaving 2 bases not matched to a gene. The CDR3 spans 13 residues. The CDR3 reads CASSQGADTEAFF. CDR3 nucleotide sequence: TGTGCCAGCAGTCAGGGGGCGGACACTGAAGCTTTCTTT.

This clone was counted only a few times. The rearrangement uses TRBV10-2 and TRBJ2-2; 8 bases are a match to TRBD2. The J segment lost 4 bases and the V segment lost 5 bases, leaving 21 bases of the junction unmatched. CDR1 and CDR2 from the germline V gene are WSHSY and SAAADI. CDR3 size: 20 residues. CDR3 region: CASSPPRLAPALLRTGELFF. CDR3 bases: TGCGCCAGCAGTCCCCCCCGACTAGCGCCCGCATTACTTCGCACCGGGGAGCTGTTTTTT.